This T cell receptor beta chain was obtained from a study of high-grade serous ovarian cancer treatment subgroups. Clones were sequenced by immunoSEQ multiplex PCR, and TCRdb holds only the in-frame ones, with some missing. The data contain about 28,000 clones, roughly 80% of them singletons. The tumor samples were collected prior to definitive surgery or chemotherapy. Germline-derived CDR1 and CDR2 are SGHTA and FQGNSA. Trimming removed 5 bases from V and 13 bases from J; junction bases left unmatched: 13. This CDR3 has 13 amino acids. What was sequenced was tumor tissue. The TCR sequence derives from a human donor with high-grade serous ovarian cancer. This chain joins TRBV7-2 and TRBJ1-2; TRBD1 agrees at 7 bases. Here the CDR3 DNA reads TGTGCCAGCAGCGTTACGAGGGACAGTGCCCCCACCTTC. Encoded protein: CASSVTRDSAPTF.